Each of the 28 T cell receptor beta chains below was sequenced from the same sample in a study of chemoradiotherapy in HPV16-positive cancers. Measured with immunoSEQ multiplex PCR; TCRdb has only the in-frame clones, and not every one. The sample contains approximately 23,000 clones, 73% of which appear only once. This specimen was collected from a patient who underwent chemoradiotherapy. All receptors derive from a human donor with HPV-associated anogenital cancer.

This chain links TRBV14 with TRBJ1-1; D might be TRBD1 (6 bases). The germline V and J ends were trimmed by 4 bases and 1 base, with 13 bases remaining between them. The CDR3 contains 15 residues. The germline V gene encodes CDR1 SGHDN and CDR2 FVKESK. The CDR3 coding sequence is TGTGCCAGCAGCCCCCACAGGGTGAGGAACACTGAAGCTTTCTTT. Amino acids: CASSPHRVRNTEAFF.

The J gene is TRBJ1-2, the V gene TRBV6-1, with D uncertain. Germline V gene sequence: CDR1 MNHNS, CDR2 SASEGT. The CDR3 extends over 14 amino acids. V lost 1 base and J 4 bases, leaving 10 bases between the germline ends. CDR3 nucleotides: TGTGCCAGCAGTGAAGAAAATCAACTCTATGGCTACACCTTC. It codes for CASSEENQLYGYTF.

Only one count was recorded for this clone. This chain connects TRBV29-1 to TRBJ2-2; the match to TRBD2 covers 9 bases. Per the germline V gene, CDR1 is SQVTM and CDR2 is ANQGSEA. The CDR3 consists of 11 residues. Unmatched junction bases numbered 0, after V lost 5 bases and J lost 8 bases. The DNA for the CDR3 is TGCAGCGTTACTAGCGGGGGGGAGCTGTTTTTT. Its translation is CSVTSGGELFF.

This chain connects TRBV7-9 to TRBJ1-1; 8 bases fit TRBD1. V shed 2 bases, J shed 8 bases, and the junction held 7 bases outside the gene matches. Germline loops: CDR1 SEHNR, CDR2 FQNEAQ (reference sequence). CDR3 length equals 14 residues. The CDR3 sequence: CASSLLDRVREAFF. CDR3 DNA sequence: TGTGCCAGCAGCTTATTGGACAGGGTGAGAGAAGCTTTCTTT.

The chain joins TRBV28 to TRBJ2-6; tentative D call: TRBD1 (5 bases). This CDR3 spans 14 amino acids. Germline loops: CDR1 MDHEN, CDR2 SYDVKM. The ends were cut back, 11 bases at V and 2 bases at J, with 13 bases in the middle. The chain's CDR3 is CAAEDIPGANVLTF. DNA of the CDR3: TGTGCCGCAGAGGACATCCCTGGGGCCAACGTCCTGACTTTC.

The J gene is TRBJ2-7, the V gene TRBV9, with D unresolved. CDR1 and CDR2 (germline): SGDLS, YYNGEE. The CDR3 sequence is 14 residues long. The germline V and J ends were trimmed by 4 bases and 0 bases, with 11 bases remaining between them. The CDR3 nucleotides read TGTGCCAGCAGCCTACAAAGTTTCTCCTACGAGCAGTACTTC. It specifies CASSLQSFSYEQYF.

This chain joins TRBV20-1 and TRBJ2-7; D unresolved. This CDR3 has 11 residues. The V gene lost 3 bases and the J gene lost 7 bases, with 10 bases spanning the gap. From germline, CDR1 is DFQATT and CDR2 SNEGSKA (reference sequence). CDR3 bases: TGCAGTGCTAGGTACAGTCAAGAGCAGTACTTC. It translates to CSARYSQEQYF.

The CDR3 reads CAISQGESSTDTQYF. In nucleotides, the CDR3 is TGTGCCATCTCCCAGGGGGAATCTAGCACAGATACGCAGTATTTT. The chain recombines TRBV10-3 with TRBJ2-3; 7 positions match TRBD1. Germline CDR1 ENHRY, CDR2 SYGVKD. J lost 0 bases, V lost 8 bases, and 8 bases had no gene match. The CDR3 extends over 15 amino acids.

The rearrangement joins TRBV4-1 to TRBJ2-4, with D perhaps assigned TRBD1 or TRBD2 (5 bases each). The ends were cut back, 2 bases at V and 1 base at J, with 21 bases in the middle. The V gene's germline CDR1 is MGHRA and CDR2 YSYEKL. The CDR3 sequence is 19 residues long. CDR3 coding DNA: TGCGCCAGCAGCCAACATCAGGGACGGGTGGCTCTGGCCAAAAACATTCAGTACTTC. It translates to CASSQHQGRVALAKNIQYF.

The CDR3 region is CASSQSGPESRETQYF. In DNA form, the CDR3 reads TGTGCCAGCAGCCAATCCGGGCCCGAAAGCCGGGAGACCCAGTACTTC. The chain carries TRBV7-2 and TRBJ2-5; no definite D call. This CDR3 has 16 amino acids. V lost 5 bases, J lost 5 bases, and 21 bases lay in between. The V gene's germline CDR1 is SGHTA and CDR2 FQGNSA.

This clone occurred a few times. The chain is built from TRBV19 and TRBJ2-7, with TRBD1 matching 10 bases. CDR3 length equals 15 residues. Trimming removed 6 bases from V and 3 bases from J; junction bases left unmatched: 8. Per the germline V gene, CDR1 is LNHDA and CDR2 is SQIVND (reference sequence). The CDR3 region has the DNA TGTGCCAGTAGCCCGGGACAGGGGCTCCTCTACGAGCAGTACTTC. Translating it yields CASSPGQGLLYEQYF.

This rearrangement joins TRBV14 to TRBJ1-1; 8 positions agree with TRBD1. This CDR3 is 14 amino acids long. J lost 1 base, V lost 5 bases, and 3 bases had no gene match. CDR1 and CDR2 (germline): SGHDN, FVKESK. The CDR3 DNA sequence: TGTGCCAGCAGCGATACAGGGGGGAACACTGAAGCTTTCTTT. Protein product: CASSDTGGNTEAFF.

The rearrangement links TRBV30 to TRBJ2-5, with D unclear. V lost 0 bases and J lost 4, with 12 bases in between. The CDR3 spans 14 residues. The germline V gene encodes CDR1 GTSNPN and CDR2 SVGIG (reference sequence). The CDR3 DNA is TGTGCCTGGAGTGTAGCCAGTCCTCTAGAGACCCAGTACTTC. Its translation: CAWSVASPLETQYF. Full variable domain (missing parts from reference TRBV30 and TRBJ2-5): SQTIHQWPATLVQPVGSPLSLECTVEGTSNPNLYWYRQAAGRGLQLLFYSVGIGQISSEVPQNLSASRPQDRQFILSSKKLLLSDSGFYLCAWSVASPLETQYFGPGTRLLVL.

The gene calls are TRBV18 and TRBJ1-2; D is unresolved. Germline V gene data show CDR1 as KGHSH and CDR2 as LQKENI. V was shortened by 3 bases and J by 4 bases, with 9 bases between the two germline ends. CDR3 length: 13 amino acids. The chain's CDR3 is CASSPREVYGYTF. The CDR3 DNA follows: TGTGCCAGCTCACCGCGGGAGGTCTATGGCTACACCTTC.

V gene TRBV4-1 combines with J gene TRBJ2-1; possibly TRBD1 or TRBD2 for D (6 bases each). V dropped 1 base and J dropped 11 bases, with 15 bases sitting between them. Germline CDR1 reads MGHRA; CDR2 reads YSYEKL. CDR3 size: 14 residues. The DNA of the CDR3 is TGCGCCAGCAGCCAAGCCGTAGGGGGGCTAAAGCAGTTCTTC. Translation gives CASSQAVGGLKQFF.

The chain is built from TRBV7-2 and TRBJ2-2, with TRBD2 matching over 7 bases. This CDR3 is 15 amino acids long. The germline V gene has CDR1 SGHTA and CDR2 FQGNSA. V lost 2 bases, J lost 5 bases, and 5 bases stayed unmatched. This CDR3 is CASSLSGGTTGELFF. The CDR3 coding sequence is TGTGCCAGCAGCTTATCGGGGGGTACGACCGGGGAGCTGTTTTTT. Full variable domain (remainder filled in from reference TRBV7-2 and TRBJ2-2): GAGVSQSPSNKVTEKGKDVELRCDPISGHTALYWYRQSLGQGLEFLIYFQGNSAPDKSGLPSDRFSAERTGGSVSTLTIQRTQQEDSAVYLCASSLSGGTTGELFFGEGSRLTVL.

The CDR3: CASSNRLAGGYNEQFF. The CDR3 coding sequence is TGTGCCAGCAGCAATCGACTAGCGGGAGGTTACAATGAGCAGTTCTTC. The rearrangement joins TRBV9 to TRBJ2-1, with 13 bases identical to TRBD2. Germline CDR1 SGDLS, CDR2 YYNGEE. Losses at the gene ends were 4 bases for V and 4 bases for J; bases not matched to a gene: 5. The CDR3 runs 16 residues.

V is TRBV6-5 and J is TRBJ1-2; 9 positions agree with TRBD1. CDR1 is MNHEY and CDR2 is SVGAGI in the germline V gene. The CDR3 is 14 amino acids. Trimming at V came to 5 bases and at J to 4 bases, leaving 5 bases not matched to a gene. Here the CDR3 DNA reads TGTGCCAGCAGTACTACAGGGGGCACCTATGGCTACACCTTC. Its translation is CASSTTGGTYGYTF.

CDR3 amino acids: CAWSAQGSQPQHF. CDR3 DNA: TGTGCCTGGAGCGCACAGGGTAGCCAGCCCCAGCATTTT. The rearrangement joins TRBV30 to TRBJ1-5; maybe TRBD1 (6 bases). The CDR3 has 13 amino acids. Between the trimmed V and J ends, which lost 3 bases and 7 bases, there was a span of 13 bases. Germline CDR1 and CDR2: GTSNPN and SVGIG (reference sequence).

The chain carries TRBV15 and TRBJ2-7; 7 bases are a match to TRBD2. The germline gives CDR1 LNHNV, CDR2 YYDKDF (reference sequence). The CDR3 is 14 residues long. Trimming took 5 bases from V and 4 from J; bases not matched to a gene: 8. CDR3 sequence: CATSQEKRGYEQYF. The CDR3 DNA reads as TGTGCCACCAGCCAAGAGAAGCGGGGATACGAGCAGTACTTC.

The rearrangement links TRBV6-4 to TRBJ1-6, with D possibly being TRBD1 (5 bases). The CDR3 has 16 residues. CDR1 and CDR2 from the germline V gene are MRHNA and SNTAGT. V was trimmed by 2 bases and J by 7 bases, leaving 15 bases between them. CDR3 amino acids: CASSDGGREGNSPLHF. The DNA for the CDR3 is TGTGCCAGCAGTGACGGGGGAAGGGAGGGGAATTCACCCCTCCACTTT.

This rearrangement joins TRBV5-1 to TRBJ1-4, with D possibly TRBD1 on 5 matching bases. Trimming shortened V by 2 bases and J by 8 bases, and 16 bases separated the two germline ends. This CDR3 region has 15 residues. CDR1 SGHRS and CDR2 YFSETQ come from the germline V gene. The CDR3 bases are TGCGCCAGCAGCTTATCCGGGACTCCTGGGGAAAAACTGTTTTTT. Protein product: CASSLSGTPGEKLFF.

The chain employs TRBV10-3 and TRBJ1-6; D uncertain. This CDR3 is 14 amino acids long. The germline gives CDR1 ENHRY, CDR2 SYGVKD. The V end was cut by 4 bases, the J end by 0 bases, with 4 bases between. The CDR3 spells CAISVDSYNSPLHF. CDR3 DNA sequence: TGTGCCATCAGTGTCGACTCCTATAATTCACCCCTCCACTTT.

The chain combines TRBV7-6 with TRBJ2-7, with TRBD2 as a possible D gene (6 bases). This CDR3 contains 14 residues. Germline V gene sequence: CDR1 SGHVS, CDR2 FNYEAQ. Between the trimmed V and J ends, which lost 4 bases and 2 bases, there was a span of 12 bases. CDR3 DNA: TGTGCCAGCAGCTCCGGTTGGGGGGCCTACGAGCAGTACTTC. This codes for CASSSGWGAYEQYF.

This sequence joins TRBV30 and TRBJ1-4; D perhaps matches TRBD1 (5 bases). CDR1 is GTSNPN and CDR2 is SVGIG in the germline V gene (reference sequence). The germline V and J ends were trimmed by 3 bases and 4 bases, with 12 bases remaining between them. This CDR3 region has 14 residues. CDR3 in DNA: TGTGCCTGGAGGATCGCGGGGGGTAATGAAAAACTGTTTTTT. It encodes CAWRIAGGNEKLFF. Filled out from reference TRBV30 and TRBJ1-4, the complete variable domain reads SQTIHQWPATLVQPVGSPLSLECTVEGTSNPNLYWYRQAAGRGLQLLFYSVGIGQISSEVPQNLSASRPQDRQFILSSKKLLLSDSGFYLCAWRIAGGNEKLFFGSGTQLSVL.

This chain uses TRBV19 with TRBJ1-5; 7 bases fit TRBD1. There are 15 residues in the CDR3. Trimming removed 2 bases from V and 6 bases from J; junction bases left unmatched: 7. The germline gives CDR1 LNHDA, CDR2 SQIVND (reference sequence). The CDR3 region has the DNA TGTGCCAGTAGTATAAACCACGACAGGGTTCAGCCCCAGCATTTT. Translating gives CASSINHDRVQPQHF. Filled out from reference TRBV19 and TRBJ1-5, the complete variable domain reads DGGITQSPKYLFRKEGQNVTLSCEQNLNHDAMYWYRQDPGQGLRLIYYSQIVNDFQKGDIAEGYSVSREKKESFPLTVTSAQKNPTAFYLCASSINHDRVQPQHFGDGTRLSIL.

The chain recombines TRBV6-5 with TRBJ2-1; D might be TRBD1 or TRBD2, each matching 5 bases. Trimming shortened V by 8 bases and J by 8 bases, and 22 bases separated the two germline ends. This CDR3 region has 15 residues. In germline, CDR1 is MNHEY, CDR2 SVGAGI. The CDR3 bases are TGTGCCAGCCGAACCTCCGGGACCGCCTCTCATGAGCAGTTCTTC. Its translation: CASRTSGTASHEQFF.

The rearrangement joins TRBV4-3 to TRBJ2-7; D gene ambiguous. Trimming took 1 base from V and 2 from J, leaving 6 bases between them. This CDR3 has 13 amino acids. The germline V gene has CDR1 LGHNA and CDR2 YSLEER. The CDR3 nucleotides read TGCGCCAGCAGCCAAGGCCAGACCTACGAGCAGTACTTC. Its protein product is CASSQGQTYEQYF.